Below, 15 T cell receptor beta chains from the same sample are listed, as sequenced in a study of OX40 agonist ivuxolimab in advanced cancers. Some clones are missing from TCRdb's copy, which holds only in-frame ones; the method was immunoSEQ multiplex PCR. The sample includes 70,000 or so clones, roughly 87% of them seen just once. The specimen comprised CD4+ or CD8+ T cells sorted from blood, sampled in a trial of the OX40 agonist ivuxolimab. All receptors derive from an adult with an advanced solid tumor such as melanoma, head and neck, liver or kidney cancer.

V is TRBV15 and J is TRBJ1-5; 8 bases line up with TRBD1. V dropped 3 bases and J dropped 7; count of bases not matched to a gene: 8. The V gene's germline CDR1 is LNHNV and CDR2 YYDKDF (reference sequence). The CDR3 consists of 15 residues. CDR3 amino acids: CATSRDRADIQPQHF. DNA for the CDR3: TGTGCCACCAGCAGGGACAGGGCGGATATACAGCCCCAGCATTTT.

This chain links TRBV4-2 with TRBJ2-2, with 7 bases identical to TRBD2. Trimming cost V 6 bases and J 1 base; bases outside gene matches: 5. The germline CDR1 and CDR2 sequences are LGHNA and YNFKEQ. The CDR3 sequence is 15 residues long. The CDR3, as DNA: TGTGCCAGCAGGGGACCTAGCGGGAACACCGGGGAGCTGTTTTTT. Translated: CASRGPSGNTGELFF.

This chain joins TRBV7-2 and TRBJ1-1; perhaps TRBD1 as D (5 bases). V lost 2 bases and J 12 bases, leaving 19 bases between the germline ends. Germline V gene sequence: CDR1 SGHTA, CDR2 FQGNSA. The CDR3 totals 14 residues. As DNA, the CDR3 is TGTGCCAGCAGCTTAAGGCTAGGGACCCTTGAGACTTTCTTT. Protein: CASSLRLGTLETFF. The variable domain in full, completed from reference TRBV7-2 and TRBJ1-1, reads GAGVSQSPSNKVTEKGKDVELRCDPISGHTALYWYRQSLGQGLEFLIYFQGNSAPDKSGLPSDRFSAERTGGSVSTLTIQRTQQEDSAVYLCASSLRLGTLETFFGQGTRLTVV.

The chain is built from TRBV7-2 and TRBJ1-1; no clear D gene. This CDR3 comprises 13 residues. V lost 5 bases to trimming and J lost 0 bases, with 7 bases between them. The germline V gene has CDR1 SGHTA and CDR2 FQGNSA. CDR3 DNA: TGTGCCAGCAGCCCTGGCCTGAACACTGAAGCTTTCTTT. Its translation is CASSPGLNTEAFF.

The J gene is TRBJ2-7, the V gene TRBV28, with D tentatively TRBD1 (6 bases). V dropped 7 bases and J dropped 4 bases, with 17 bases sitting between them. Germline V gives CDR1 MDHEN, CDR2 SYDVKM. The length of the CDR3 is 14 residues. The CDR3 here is CASNLQGRFYEQYF. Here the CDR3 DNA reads TGTGCCAGCAACCTACAGGGTCGGTTTTACGAGCAGTACTTC.

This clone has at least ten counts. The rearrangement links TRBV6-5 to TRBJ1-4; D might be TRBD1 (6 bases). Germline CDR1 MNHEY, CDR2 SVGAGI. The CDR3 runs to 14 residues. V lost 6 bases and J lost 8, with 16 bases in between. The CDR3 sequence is CASRTGGLSEKLFF. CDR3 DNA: TGTGCCAGCAGGACCGGGGGGCTAAGCGAAAAACTGTTTTTT.

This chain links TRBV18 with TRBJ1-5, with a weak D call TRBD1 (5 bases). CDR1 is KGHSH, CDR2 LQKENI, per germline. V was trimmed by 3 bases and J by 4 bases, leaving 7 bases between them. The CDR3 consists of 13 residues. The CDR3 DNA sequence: TGTGCCAGCTCACCGGACATAAATCAGCCCCAGCATTTT. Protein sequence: CASSPDINQPQHF. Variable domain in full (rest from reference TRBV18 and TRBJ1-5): NAGVMQNPRHLVRRRGQEARLRCSPMKGHSHVYWYRQLPEEGLKFMVYLQKENIIDESGMPKERFSAEFPKEGPSILRIQQVVRGDSAAYFCASSPDINQPQHFGDGTRLSIL.

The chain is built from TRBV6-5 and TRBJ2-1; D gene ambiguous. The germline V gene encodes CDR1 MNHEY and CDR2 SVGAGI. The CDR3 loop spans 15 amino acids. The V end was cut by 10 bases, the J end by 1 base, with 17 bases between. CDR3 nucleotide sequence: TGTGCCACCAGAGCATCCCGTGAGTCCTACAATGAGCAGTTCTTC. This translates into CATRASRESYNEQFF.

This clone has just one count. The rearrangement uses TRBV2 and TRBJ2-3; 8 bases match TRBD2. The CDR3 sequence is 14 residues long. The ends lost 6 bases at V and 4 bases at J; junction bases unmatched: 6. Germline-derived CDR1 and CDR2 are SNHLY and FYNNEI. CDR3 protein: CASRAGLAADTQYF. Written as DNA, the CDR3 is TGTGCCAGCAGGGCCGGACTAGCAGCAGATACGCAGTATTTT.

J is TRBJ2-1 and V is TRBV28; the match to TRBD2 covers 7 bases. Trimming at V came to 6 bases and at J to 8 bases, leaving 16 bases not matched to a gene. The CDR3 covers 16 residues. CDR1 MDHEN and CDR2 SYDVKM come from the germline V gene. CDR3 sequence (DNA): TGTGCCAGCAGGGGAACCGGGACTACCAAGAGGGATGAGCAGTTCTTC. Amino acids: CASRGTGTTKRDEQFF. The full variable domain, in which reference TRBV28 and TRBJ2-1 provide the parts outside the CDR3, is DVKVTQSSRYLVKRTGEKVFLECVQDMDHENMFWYRQDPGLGLRLIYFSYDVKMKEKGDIPEGYSVSREKKERFSLILESASTNQTSMYLCASRGTGTTKRDEQFFGPGTRLTVL.

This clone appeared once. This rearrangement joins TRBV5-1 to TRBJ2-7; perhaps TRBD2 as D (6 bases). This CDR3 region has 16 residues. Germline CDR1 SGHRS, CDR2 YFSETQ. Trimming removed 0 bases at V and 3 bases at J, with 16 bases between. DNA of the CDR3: TGCGCCAGCAGCTTGGTAGCAGGGAGGTTTGTCTACGAGCAGTACTTC. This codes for CASSLVAGRFVYEQYF.

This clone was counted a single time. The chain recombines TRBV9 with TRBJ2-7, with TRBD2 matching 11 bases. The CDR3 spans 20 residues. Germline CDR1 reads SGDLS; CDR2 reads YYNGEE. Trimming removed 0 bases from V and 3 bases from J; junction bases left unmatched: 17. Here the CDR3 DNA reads TGTGCCAGCAGCGTAGCCCCGACTAGCGGGATAGGATCTGGGGGCTACGAGCAGTACTTC. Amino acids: CASSVAPTSGIGSGGYEQYF.

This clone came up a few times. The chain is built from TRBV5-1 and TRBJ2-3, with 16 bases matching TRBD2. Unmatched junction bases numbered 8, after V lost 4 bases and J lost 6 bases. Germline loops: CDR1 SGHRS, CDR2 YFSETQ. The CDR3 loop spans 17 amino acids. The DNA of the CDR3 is TGCGCCAGCAGCCAGCCACCGGGACTAGCGGGAGGGGATACGCAGTATTTT. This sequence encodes CASSQPPGLAGGDTQYF.

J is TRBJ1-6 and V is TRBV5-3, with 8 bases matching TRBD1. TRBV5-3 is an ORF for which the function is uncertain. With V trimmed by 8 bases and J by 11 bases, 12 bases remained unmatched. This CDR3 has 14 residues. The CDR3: CASSPTGGPAPLHF. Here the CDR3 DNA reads TGTGCCAGCAGCCCCACAGGGGGTCCGGCACCCCTCCACTTT.

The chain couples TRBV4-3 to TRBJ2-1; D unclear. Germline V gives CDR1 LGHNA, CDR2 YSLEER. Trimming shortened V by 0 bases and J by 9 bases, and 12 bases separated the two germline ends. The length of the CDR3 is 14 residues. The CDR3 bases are TGCGCCAGCAGCCAAGAACGGAATTTCGGTGAGCAGTTCTTC. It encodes CASSQERNFGEQFF.